What follows is one TCR beta chain and its context. Its antigen is currently unknown. Assay used: immunoSEQ multiplex PCR; TCRdb lists only in-frame clones, some missing. In the table there are 170,000 or so clones, about 80% of which are singletons. The data are from a study of cytomegalovirus exposure and HLA in healthy donors. Overall study findings and caveats: There were over 150 TCR beta chains listed as cytomegalovirus-associated.

The V end was cut by 3 bases, the J end by 8 bases, with 14 bases between. The CDR3 consists of 14 residues. Germline V gives CDR1 SGHRS, CDR2 YFSETQ. Separate from the 666-subject first cohort was the approximately 120-subject validation cohort, to which the donors belonged. This clonotype was sampled from a young woman in good health and CMV-seropositive. The chain recombines TRBV5-1 with TRBJ1-4, with D possibly TRBD1 on 5 matching bases. Sequencing was carried out using PBMCs. DNA for the CDR3: TGCGCCAGCAGCTCCGGAGGGGTTTCGGAAAAACTGTTTTTT. Encoded protein: CASSSGGVSEKLFF.